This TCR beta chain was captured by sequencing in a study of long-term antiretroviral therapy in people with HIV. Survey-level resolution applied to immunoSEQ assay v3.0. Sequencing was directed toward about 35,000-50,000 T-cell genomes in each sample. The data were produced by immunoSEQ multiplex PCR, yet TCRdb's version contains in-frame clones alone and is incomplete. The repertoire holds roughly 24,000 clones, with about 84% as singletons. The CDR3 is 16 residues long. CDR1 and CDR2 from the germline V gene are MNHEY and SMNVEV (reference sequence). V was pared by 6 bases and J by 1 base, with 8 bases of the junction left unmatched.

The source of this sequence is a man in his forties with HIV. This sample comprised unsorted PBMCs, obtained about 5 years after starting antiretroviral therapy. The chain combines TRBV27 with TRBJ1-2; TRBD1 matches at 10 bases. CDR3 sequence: CASRPTGGLGNYGYTF. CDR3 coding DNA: TGTGCCAGCAGACCGACAGGGGGCCTTGGTAACTATGGCTACACCTTC.